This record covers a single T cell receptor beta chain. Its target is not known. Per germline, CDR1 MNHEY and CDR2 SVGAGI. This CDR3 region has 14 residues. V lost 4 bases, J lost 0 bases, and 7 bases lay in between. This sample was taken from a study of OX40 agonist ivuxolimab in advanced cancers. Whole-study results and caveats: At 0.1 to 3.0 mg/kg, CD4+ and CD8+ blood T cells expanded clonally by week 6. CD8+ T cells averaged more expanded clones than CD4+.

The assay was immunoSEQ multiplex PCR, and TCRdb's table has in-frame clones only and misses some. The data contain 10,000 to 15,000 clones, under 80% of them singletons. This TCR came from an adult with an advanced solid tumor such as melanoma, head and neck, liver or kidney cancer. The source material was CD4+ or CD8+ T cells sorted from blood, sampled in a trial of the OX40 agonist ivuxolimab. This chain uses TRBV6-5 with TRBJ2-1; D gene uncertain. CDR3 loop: CASSSLSSYNEQFF. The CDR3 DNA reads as TGTGCCAGCAGTTCCCTGAGCTCCTACAATGAGCAGTTCTTC.